This paragraph reports one T cell receptor beta chain. In the authors' workflow: Nucleated cell number was recorded as an estimate derived from reference gene primer amplification. Measured with immunoSEQ multiplex PCR; TCRdb has only the in-frame clones, and not every one. Clone size and the V and J calls come from that table; the DNA yielded D and trimming. The sample carries 250,000 to 300,000 clones, approximately 80% recorded once. Researchers sorted participants into cohorts using their self-reported clinical history. The data are from a study of blood T cell repertoires in COVID-19. The length of the CDR3 is 16 residues. Looked up from germline, CDR1 is SGHRS and CDR2 is YFSETQ. V trimming: 0 bases; J trimming: 5 bases; junction bases outside the gene matches: 6.

V usage is TRBV5-1 and J usage is TRBJ2-7; 12 nucleotides match TRBD1. This sequence originates from a man aged 35-49 years who had been exposed to COVID-19. Sequenced: PBMCs or T cells enriched from blood (not recorded which). The CDR3, as DNA: TGCGCCAGCAGCTTGGCCCCCGGGACAGGGGGCCACGAGCAGTACTTC. It encodes CASSLAPGTGGHEQYF. The complete variable domain, with remaining parts taken from reference TRBV5-1 and TRBJ2-7, reads KAGVTQTPRYLIKTRGQQVTLSCSPISGHRSVSWYQQTPGQGLQFLFEYFSETQRNKGNFPGRFSGRQFSNSRSEMNVSTLELGDSALYLCASSLAPGTGGHEQYFGPGTRLTVT.